This T cell receptor (beta chain) was captured in a study of OX40 agonist ivuxolimab in advanced cancers. General observations from the study: Low normalized clonal expansion also occurred in some nonresponding patients.

The assay was immunoSEQ multiplex PCR, and TCRdb's table has in-frame clones only and misses some. The sample includes nearly 50,000 clones, roughly 90% of them seen just once. A note on this clone: Its cognate antigen is unknown.

This CDR3 comprises 13 residues. CDR1 is SGHTA and CDR2 is FQGNSA in the germline V gene. V was clipped by 5 bases and J by 1 base, with 9 bases between them. The sequence was collected from an adult with an advanced solid tumor such as melanoma, head and neck, liver or kidney cancer. The chain recombines TRBV7-2 with TRBJ2-7, with D unclear. Sequenced material: CD4+ or CD8+ T cells sorted from blood, taken in a trial of the OX40 agonist ivuxolimab. This chain's CDR3 is CASSGMGSYEQYF. In DNA, the CDR3 is TGTGCCAGCAGCGGTATGGGGTCCTACGAGCAGTACTTC.